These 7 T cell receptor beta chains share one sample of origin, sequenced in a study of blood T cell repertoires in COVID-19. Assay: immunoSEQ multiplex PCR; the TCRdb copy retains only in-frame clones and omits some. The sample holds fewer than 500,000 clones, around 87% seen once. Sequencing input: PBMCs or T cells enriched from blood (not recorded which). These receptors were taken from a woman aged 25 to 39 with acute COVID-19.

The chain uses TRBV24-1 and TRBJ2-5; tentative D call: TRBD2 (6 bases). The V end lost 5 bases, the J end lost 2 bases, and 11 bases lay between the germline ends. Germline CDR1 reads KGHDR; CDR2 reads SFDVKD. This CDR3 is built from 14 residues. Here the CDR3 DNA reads TGTGCCACCAGTGCCGGGGGTAAACAAGAGACCCAGTACTTC. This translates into CATSAGGKQETQYF.

The CDR3 sequence: CASSQVTGDSYNSPLHF. The CDR3 bases are TGTGCCAGCAGCCAAGTGACAGGCGACTCCTATAATTCACCCCTCCACTTT. The chain carries TRBV14 and TRBJ1-6, with D perhaps TRBD1 (6 bases). This CDR3 has 17 residues. Per the germline V gene, CDR1 is SGHDN and CDR2 is FVKESK. Trimming removed 1 base from V and 0 bases from J, with 10 bases in between.

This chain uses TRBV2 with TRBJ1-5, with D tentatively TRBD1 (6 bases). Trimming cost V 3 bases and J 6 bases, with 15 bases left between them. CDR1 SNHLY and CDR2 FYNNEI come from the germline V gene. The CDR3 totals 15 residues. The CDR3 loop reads CASSEVRGSGQPQHF. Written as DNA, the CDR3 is TGTGCCAGCAGTGAGGTCAGGGGATCAGGTCAGCCCCAGCATTTT.

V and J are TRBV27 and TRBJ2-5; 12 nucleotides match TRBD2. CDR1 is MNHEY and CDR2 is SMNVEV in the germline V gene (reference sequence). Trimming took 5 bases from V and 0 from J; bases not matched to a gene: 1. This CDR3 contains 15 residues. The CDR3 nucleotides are TGTGCCAGCAGTAGACTAGCGGGGGACCAAGAGACCCAGTACTTC. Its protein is CASSRLAGDQETQYF.

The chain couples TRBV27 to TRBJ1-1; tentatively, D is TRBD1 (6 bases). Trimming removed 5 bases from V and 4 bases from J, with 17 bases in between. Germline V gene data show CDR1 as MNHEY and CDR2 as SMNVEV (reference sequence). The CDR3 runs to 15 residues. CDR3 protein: CASSPHRQASTEAFF. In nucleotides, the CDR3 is TGTGCCAGCAGTCCGCATCGACAGGCTTCCACTGAAGCTTTCTTT.

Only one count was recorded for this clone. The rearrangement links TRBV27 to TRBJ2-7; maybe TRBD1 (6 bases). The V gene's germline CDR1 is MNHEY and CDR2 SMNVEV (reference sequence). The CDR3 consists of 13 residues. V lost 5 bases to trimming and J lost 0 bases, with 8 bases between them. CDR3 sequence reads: CASSNRVSYEQYF. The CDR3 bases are TGTGCCAGCAGTAACAGGGTCTCCTACGAGCAGTACTTC.

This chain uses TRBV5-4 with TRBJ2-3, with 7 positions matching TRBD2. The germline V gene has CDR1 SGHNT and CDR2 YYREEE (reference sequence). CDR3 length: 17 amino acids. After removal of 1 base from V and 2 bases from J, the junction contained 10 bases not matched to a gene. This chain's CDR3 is CASSLRAGGVATDTQYF. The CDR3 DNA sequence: TGTGCCAGCAGCTTGAGAGCTGGGGGGGTGGCCACAGATACGCAGTATTTT.